The rows below give T cell receptor beta chains drawn from one sample of a study of cytomegalovirus exposure and HLA in healthy donors. Profiled with immunoSEQ multiplex PCR; TCRdb holds only in-frame clones, not every one. The sample includes 150,000 to 200,000 clones, around 84% seen only once; the top ten take around 6.7%. Material: PBMCs. These receptors all stem from a man between 18 and 35 years old in good health and CMV-seropositive. CDR3s include the opening cysteine and the closing phenylalanine or tryptophan. The order of the fields is clone size, J gene, D gene, CDR3 length, V gene, CDR3 DNA, CDR3 protein. D genes are given only for firm matches. Part of the rows lack a size; the others show once, few, many or a class for expanded clones.

clone_size: .; j_call: TRBJ2-5; d_call: TRBD2; cdr3_length: 20; v_call: TRBV7-3; cdr3_nt: TGTGCCAGCAGCTTAACTCTTCCCGCTAGCGGGAGGGCCAGCCAAGAGACCCAGTACTTC; cdr3_aa: CASSLTLPASGRASQETQYF
clone_size: .; j_call: TRBJ2-1; d_call: TRBD2; cdr3_length: 15; v_call: TRBV7-7; cdr3_nt: TGTGCCAGCAGTCCGACTAGCGGGAGCTACAATGAGCAGTTCTTC; cdr3_aa: CASSPTSGSYNEQFF
clone_size: .; j_call: TRBJ2-3; d_call: .; cdr3_length: 16; v_call: TRBV4-2; cdr3_nt: TGTGCCAGCAGCCAAGACGGCGGGACCCGCACAGATACGCAGTATTTT; cdr3_aa: CASSQDGGTRTDTQYF
clone_size: .; j_call: TRBJ2-1; d_call: TRBD1; cdr3_length: 14; v_call: TRBV29-1; cdr3_nt: TGCAGCGTCACTACAGGGGGTTGGTACAATGAGCAGTTCTTC; cdr3_aa: CSVTTGGWYNEQFF
clone_size: .; j_call: TRBJ2-7; d_call: .; cdr3_length: 17; v_call: TRBV30; cdr3_nt: TGTGCCTGGATTCAAGCGGGAAGGGGGTCAGGTCCGAAGGAGCAGTACTTC; cdr3_aa: CAWIQAGRGSGPKEQYF
clone_size: .; j_call: TRBJ1-1; d_call: TRBD1; cdr3_length: 14; v_call: TRBV27; cdr3_nt: TGTGCCAGCAGCTCTAGGACAGGGGGCACTGAAGCTTTCTTT; cdr3_aa: CASSSRTGGTEAFF
clone_size: .; j_call: TRBJ1-2; d_call: .; cdr3_length: 16; v_call: TRBV6-6; cdr3_nt: TGTGCCAGCAGTTACCCTCCACCCACAGGCGACAATGGCTACACCTTC; cdr3_aa: CASSYPPPTGDNGYTF
clone_size: .; j_call: TRBJ2-1; d_call: TRBD2; cdr3_length: 16; v_call: TRBV7-2; cdr3_nt: TGTGCCAGCAGCTTAGGCGTAGCGGGGGGACACAATGAGCAGTTCTTC; cdr3_aa: CASSLGVAGGHNEQFF
clone_size: .; j_call: TRBJ2-3; d_call: .; cdr3_length: 13; v_call: TRBV27; cdr3_nt: TGTGCCAGCAAGTGGAGTCAAAGGTCTCGGCAGTATTTT; cdr3_aa: CASKWSQRSRQYF
clone_size: .; j_call: TRBJ2-7; d_call: .; cdr3_length: 14; v_call: TRBV9; cdr3_nt: TGTGCCAGCAGCGGGAACGGGGTCTCCTACGAGCAGTACTTC; cdr3_aa: CASSGNGVSYEQYF
clone_size: .; j_call: TRBJ2-7; d_call: TRBD1; cdr3_length: 15; v_call: TRBV7-2; cdr3_nt: TGTGCCAGCAGCCTGGACAGGGCGGAGTCCTACGAGCAGTACTTC; cdr3_aa: CASSLDRAESYEQYF
clone_size: .; j_call: TRBJ1-1; d_call: .; cdr3_length: 16; v_call: TRBV28; cdr3_nt: TGTGCCAGCAGTTTATGGGACAGAAGCATGAACACTGAAGCTTTCTTT; cdr3_aa: CASSLWDRSMNTEAFF
clone_size: .; j_call: TRBJ1-5; d_call: .; cdr3_length: 18; v_call: TRBV4-2; cdr3_nt: TGTGCCAGCAGCCTAACCTTGCCCCAGGGCTATAGCAATCAGCCCCAGCATTTT; cdr3_aa: CASSLTLPQGYSNQPQHF
clone_size: few; j_call: TRBJ2-1; d_call: TRBD1; cdr3_length: 14; v_call: TRBV6-5; cdr3_nt: TGTGCCAGCAGTCCAGGGACAGCCTACAATGAGCAGTTCTTC; cdr3_aa: CASSPGTAYNEQFF
clone_size: .; j_call: TRBJ2-7; d_call: TRBD1; cdr3_length: 13; v_call: TRBV9; cdr3_nt: TGTGCCAGCAGCGGCCCGACAGGGTACGAGCAGTACTTC; cdr3_aa: CASSGPTGYEQYF
clone_size: .; j_call: TRBJ2-7; d_call: TRBD2; cdr3_length: 16; v_call: TRBV7-9; cdr3_nt: TGTGCCAGCAGCGGGCGGGGACTAGCGGGAGCCTACGAGCAGTACTTC; cdr3_aa: CASSGRGLAGAYEQYF
clone_size: .; j_call: TRBJ2-2; d_call: TRBD2; cdr3_length: 16; v_call: TRBV14; cdr3_nt: TGTGCCAGCAGCCAAGCGACTAGCGGCTACACCGGGGAGCTGTTTTTT; cdr3_aa: CASSQATSGYTGELFF
clone_size: .; j_call: TRBJ2-7; d_call: .; cdr3_length: 14; v_call: TRBV9; cdr3_nt: TGTGCCAGCAGCGATACAGGGGGGGCCTACGAGCAGTACTTC; cdr3_aa: CASSDTGGAYEQYF
clone_size: .; j_call: TRBJ2-1; d_call: TRBD2; cdr3_length: 16; v_call: TRBV28; cdr3_nt: TGTGCCAGCAGTTTTAGCGGGAGGGCCTCCTACAATGAGCAGTTCTTC; cdr3_aa: CASSFSGRASYNEQFF
clone_size: .; j_call: TRBJ2-2; d_call: .; cdr3_length: 14; v_call: TRBV7-2; cdr3_nt: TGTGCCAGCAGCGCCTTCCCCGGGGCCGGGGAGCTGTTTTTT; cdr3_aa: CASSAFPGAGELFF
clone_size: .; j_call: TRBJ2-7; d_call: .; cdr3_length: 15; v_call: TRBV4-2; cdr3_nt: TGTGCCAGCAGCCAAGATACCGCGGACTTTAGCGAGCAGTACTTC; cdr3_aa: CASSQDTADFSEQYF
clone_size: few; j_call: TRBJ1-2; d_call: TRBD1; cdr3_length: 14; v_call: TRBV27; cdr3_nt: TGTGCCAGCAGGTCCGGGACAGGGGCTTTGGGCTACACCTTC; cdr3_aa: CASRSGTGALGYTF
clone_size: .; j_call: TRBJ1-1; d_call: .; cdr3_length: 15; v_call: TRBV13; cdr3_nt: TGTGCCAGCAGCTTAGGATACGGCAGGGGCGCTGAAGCTTTCTTT; cdr3_aa: CASSLGYGRGAEAFF
clone_size: .; j_call: TRBJ2-1; d_call: TRBD2; cdr3_length: 15; v_call: TRBV28; cdr3_nt: TGTGCCAGCAGTACGTTAGCGGGACCGCCCAATGAGCAGTTCTTC; cdr3_aa: CASSTLAGPPNEQFF
clone_size: .; j_call: TRBJ1-2; d_call: .; cdr3_length: 15; v_call: TRBV9; cdr3_nt: TGTGCCAGCAGCGTAGAGGGAAGAAGGGGTGATGGCTACACCTTC; cdr3_aa: CASSVEGRRGDGYTF
clone_size: .; j_call: TRBJ1-1; d_call: TRBD1; cdr3_length: 14; v_call: TRBV18; cdr3_nt: TGTGCCAGCTCCCCGAGGGACAGGGGCACTGAAGCTTTCTTT; cdr3_aa: CASSPRDRGTEAFF
clone_size: .; j_call: TRBJ2-7; d_call: TRBD1; cdr3_length: 14; v_call: TRBV6-6; cdr3_nt: TGTGCCAGCAGTGCCCCGGGACAGGGCTACGAGCAGTACTTC; cdr3_aa: CASSAPGQGYEQYF
clone_size: .; j_call: TRBJ2-7; d_call: TRBD1; cdr3_length: 15; v_call: TRBV6-5; cdr3_nt: TGTGCCAGCAGTTACGGCAACAGGGGATCCTACGAGCAGTACTTC; cdr3_aa: CASSYGNRGSYEQYF
clone_size: .; j_call: TRBJ2-3; d_call: .; cdr3_length: 12; v_call: TRBV30; cdr3_nt: TGTGCCTGGAGTACTAGCACAGATACGCAGTATTTT; cdr3_aa: CAWSTSTDTQYF
clone_size: few; j_call: TRBJ2-7; d_call: .; cdr3_length: 13; v_call: TRBV29-1; cdr3_nt: TGCAGCGTTGTCCAAGGGGGTTCCTACGAGCAGTACTTC; cdr3_aa: CSVVQGGSYEQYF
clone_size: .; j_call: TRBJ2-3; d_call: TRBD2; cdr3_length: 13; v_call: TRBV7-3; cdr3_nt: TGTGCCAGCAGCTTAAAGGGCGGGAGGGCGAAGTATTTT; cdr3_aa: CASSLKGGRAKYF
clone_size: .; j_call: TRBJ2-3; d_call: TRBD2; cdr3_length: 14; v_call: TRBV6-6; cdr3_nt: TGTGCCAGCAGACCCGGGGGGGTGACAGATACGCAGTATTTT; cdr3_aa: CASRPGGVTDTQYF
clone_size: .; j_call: TRBJ2-5; d_call: TRBD2; cdr3_length: 16; v_call: TRBV29-1; cdr3_nt: TGCAGCGTTGCATTACTAGCGGGAGGGCGGCAAGAGACCCAGTACTTC; cdr3_aa: CSVALLAGGRQETQYF
clone_size: .; j_call: TRBJ2-7; d_call: TRBD1; cdr3_length: 15; v_call: TRBV2; cdr3_nt: TGTGCCAGCAGACTCCCGGGACAGCCCGTCTACGAGCAGTACTTC; cdr3_aa: CASRLPGQPVYEQYF
clone_size: .; j_call: TRBJ2-1; d_call: .; cdr3_length: 15; v_call: TRBV6-5; cdr3_nt: TGTGCCAGCAGTTACCTCGACAGCCTTTACAATGAGCAGTTCTTC; cdr3_aa: CASSYLDSLYNEQFF
clone_size: .; j_call: TRBJ2-1; d_call: TRBD2; cdr3_length: 17; v_call: TRBV11-1; cdr3_nt: TGTGCCAGCAGCCCCCGTAGCGGGAGAGTTAACTACAATGAGCAGTTCTTC; cdr3_aa: CASSPRSGRVNYNEQFF
clone_size: .; j_call: TRBJ2-7; d_call: TRBD1; cdr3_length: 13; v_call: TRBV30; cdr3_nt: TGTGCCTGGGGACAGGGCCCTGGCTACGAGCAGTACTTC; cdr3_aa: CAWGQGPGYEQYF
clone_size: .; j_call: TRBJ2-1; d_call: .; cdr3_length: 13; v_call: TRBV29-1; cdr3_nt: TGCAGCGTTGCCGGGACTTTAGGGAATGAGCAGTTCTTC; cdr3_aa: CSVAGTLGNEQFF
clone_size: .; j_call: TRBJ2-7; d_call: .; cdr3_length: 17; v_call: TRBV21-1; cdr3_nt: TGTGCCAGCAGCATCTTTTTGCGAGTCAGAGGTAACTACGAGCAGTACTTC; cdr3_aa: CASSIFLRVRGNYEQYF
clone_size: .; j_call: TRBJ2-1; d_call: TRBD1; cdr3_length: 13; v_call: TRBV25-1; cdr3_nt: TGTGCCAGCAGCCCGGGACAGGATAATGAGCAGTTCTTC; cdr3_aa: CASSPGQDNEQFF
clone_size: .; j_call: TRBJ2-1; d_call: TRBD2; cdr3_length: 16; v_call: TRBV9; cdr3_nt: TGTGCCAGCAGCGTAGTCCTAGCGGGAGGGTACAATGATCAGTTCTTC; cdr3_aa: CASSVVLAGGYNDQFF
clone_size: .; j_call: TRBJ1-4; d_call: .; cdr3_length: 15; v_call: TRBV6-5; cdr3_nt: TGTGCCAGCAGTTACTCGGGAGCACGGGGTGAAAAACTGTTTTTT; cdr3_aa: CASSYSGARGEKLFF